This passage covers 13 T cell receptor beta chains from one sample sequenced in a study of blood T cell repertoires in COVID-19. Repertoires were generated with immunoSEQ multiplex PCR, while TCRdb's copy carries only in-frame clones and drops some. The sample lists approximately 390,000 clones, 90% occurring once. Specimen: peripheral blood. The receptors come from a man between 18 and 29 years old with active or convalescent COVID-19.

V and J are TRBV6-2 or TRBV6-3 and TRBJ2-1; TRBD1 is a possible D gene (5 bases). This CDR3 comprises 13 residues. The V end was cut by 5 bases, the J end by 6 bases, with 11 bases between. The V gene's germline CDR1 is MNHEY and CDR2 SVGEGT. This chain's CDR3 is CASSPDNPNEQFF. CDR3 coding DNA: TGTGCCAGCAGTCCGGACAACCCCAATGAGCAGTTCTTC.

This clone was seen only a few times. This specimen includes other DNA sequences encoding the same CDR3. The chain is built from TRBV6-5 and TRBJ1-2; D may be TRBD1 (5 bases). Germline CDR1 MNHEY, CDR2 SVGAGI. The CDR3 runs to 13 residues. V lost 2 bases, J lost 2 bases, and 6 bases lay in between. For the CDR3, the DNA is TGTGCCAGCAGTTACGGGGGGAACTATGGCTACACCTTC. Its translation is CASSYGGNYGYTF.

This chain connects TRBV7-9 to TRBJ2-7, with 8 bases identical to TRBD1. With 7 bases clipped from V and 3 bases from J, the junction kept 5 bases outside the gene matches. Looked up from germline, CDR1 is SEHNR and CDR2 is FQNEAQ (reference sequence). The CDR3 loop spans 13 amino acids. CDR3 in DNA: TGTGCCAGCATGCAGGGGGCGTACTACGAGCAGTACTTC. Translating it yields CASMQGAYYEQYF.

This clone was observed once. The chain links TRBV7-3 to TRBJ1-1; TRBD1 might be the D (6 bases). Germline V gene lookup returns CDR1 SGHTA and CDR2 FQGTGA. This CDR3 has 15 residues. The V end lost 5 bases, the J end lost 2 bases, and 15 bases lay between the germline ends. DNA of the CDR3: TGTGCCAGCAGCCGGTCGACAGGAGGTAACACTGAAGCTTTCTTT. Translated: CASSRSTGGNTEAFF.

V usage is TRBV7-8 and J usage is TRBJ2-1, with TRBD2 matching over 7 bases. The CDR3 is 16 residues long. With 1 base clipped from V and 2 bases from J, the junction kept 5 bases outside the gene matches. Germline values: CDR1 SGHVS, CDR2 FQNEAQ. CDR3 loop: CASSLVGGSAYNEQFF. The CDR3 DNA reads TGTGCCAGCAGCTTAGTCGGCGGGAGCGCCTACAATGAGCAGTTCTTC. Complete variable domain (other parts from reference TRBV7-8 and TRBJ2-1): GAGVSQSPRYKVAKRGQDVALRCDPISGHVSLFWYQQALGQGPEFLTYFQNEAQLDKSGLPSDRFFAERPEGSVSTLKIQRTQQEDSAVYLCASSLVGGSAYNEQFFGPGTRLTVL.

V usage is TRBV5-1 and J usage is TRBJ2-2; possible D gene TRBD2, 7 bases. V was cut by 2 bases and J by 7 bases, with 12 bases left in between. The CDR3 spans 14 residues. Germline V gene sequence: CDR1 SGHRS, CDR2 YFSETQ. CDR3 coding DNA: TGCGCCAGCAGCTTTTACAGGGAGGGCGGGGAGCTGTTTTTT. Its protein product is CASSFYREGGELFF.

The chain has TRBV3-1 (or the pseudogene TRBV3-2) and TRBJ2-1; D ambiguous. Trimming took off 5 bases at V and 7 bases at J, with 6 bases between the two ends. This CDR3 comprises 11 residues. In germline, CDR1 is LGHDT, CDR2 YNNKEL (reference sequence). The CDR3 DNA reads as TGTGCCAGCAGCTACAATAATGAGCAGTTCTTC. This gives the protein CASSYNNEQFF.

The CDR3 DNA reads as TGTGCCAGCAGCTTCTTTGTCGGGACAGAGAACTATGGCTACACCTTC. Residues: CASSFFVGTENYGYTF. The gene calls are TRBV7-3 and TRBJ1-2, with TRBD1 matching 7 bases. This CDR3 is 16 amino acids long. Germline-derived CDR1 and CDR2 are SGHTA and FQGTGA. V shed 3 bases, J shed 2 bases, and the junction held 9 bases outside the gene matches.

Notes on this clone: Sequence at one end of the junction differs from germline and may be a read error. The chain has TRBV6-2 or TRBV6-3 and TRBJ1-1; the D gene is possibly TRBD1 (6 bases). This CDR3 has 11 amino acids. Per germline, CDR1 MNHEY and CDR2 SVGEGT. In nucleotides, the CDR3 is TGTGCCAGCAGTTACTCGGGCAGGGGACATTTT. Its protein product is CASSYSGRGHF.

DNA of the CDR3: TGCAGCGTTGGCAGGCGGGGGGCCAACGGAGAAGGCTACACCTTC. This sequence encodes CSVGRRGANGEGYTF. The gene calls are TRBV29-1 and TRBJ1-2; weak D call: TRBD1 (6 bases). Germline loops: CDR1 SQVTM, CDR2 ANQGSEA. Deletions cut 4 bases from V and 8 bases from J, with 23 bases between. The CDR3 totals 15 residues. The full variable domain, rest sourced from reference TRBV29-1 and TRBJ1-2, is SAVISQKPSRDICQRGTSLTIQCQVDSQVTMMFWYRQQPGQSLTLIATANQGSEATYESGFVIDKFPISRPNLTFSTLTVSNMSPEDSSIYLCSVGRRGANGEGYTFGSGTRLTVV.

The J gene is TRBJ1-2, the V gene TRBV24-1; 10 nucleotides match TRBD1. This CDR3 has 16 amino acids. With 3 bases clipped from V and 4 bases from J, the junction kept 7 bases outside the gene matches. CDR1 is KGHDR, CDR2 SFDVKD, per germline. CDR3 nucleotides: TGTGCCACCAGTGATCCCGGGACAGGGGAATTCTATGGCTACACCTTC. Its translation is CATSDPGTGEFYGYTF.

This clone came up once. This chain uses TRBV28 with TRBJ1-3, with D maybe TRBD1 (6 bases). V lost 4 bases and J lost 4, with 23 bases in between. From germline, CDR1 is MDHEN and CDR2 SYDVKM. This CDR3 region has 18 residues. CDR3 loop: CASSYDALNRAMGNTIYF. For the CDR3, the DNA is TGTGCCAGCAGTTATGATGCGCTAAACAGGGCTATGGGAAACACCATATATTTT. Full variable domain (remainder filled in from reference TRBV28 and TRBJ1-3): DVKVTQSSRYLVKRTGEKVFLECVQDMDHENMFWYRQDPGLGLRLIYFSYDVKMKEKGDIPEGYSVSREKKERFSLILESASTNQTSMYLCASSYDALNRAMGNTIYFGEGSWLTVV.

V and J are TRBV7-9 and TRBJ1-6; tentative D call: TRBD1 (5 bases). The V gene lost 1 base and the J gene lost 7 bases, with 17 bases spanning the gap. CDR3 length: 17 residues. The germline V gene encodes CDR1 SEHNR and CDR2 FQNEAQ (reference sequence). CDR3 sequence (DNA): TGTGCCAGCAGCTTAGGGACACTGGATGGAATAAATTCACCCCTCCACTTT. It is translated as CASSLGTLDGINSPLHF.